What follows are 9 T cell receptor beta chains derived from one specimen sequenced in a study of blood T cell repertoires in COVID-19. TCRdb keeps only in-frame clones here, not all; method: immunoSEQ multiplex PCR. The repertoire holds about 230,000 clones, with nearly 90% as singletons. Material for sequencing was peripheral blood. The receptors were gathered from a young woman who had recovered from COVID-19.

The chain links TRBV7-3 to TRBJ2-7, with TRBD2 as a possible D gene (6 bases). CDR3 length: 15 amino acids. Germline CDR1 is SGHTA and CDR2 is FQGTGA. Trimming took 1 base from V and 3 from J, leaving 13 bases between them. The CDR3 sequence is CASSLMQTSYYEQYF. The CDR3 DNA reads as TGTGCCAGCAGCTTAATGCAGACTAGTTACTACGAGCAGTACTTC. Drawing the rest from reference TRBV7-3 and TRBJ2-7, the complete variable domain is GAGVSQTPSNKVTEKGKYVELRCDPISGHTALYWYRQSLGQGPEFLIYFQGTGAADDSGLPNDRFFAVRPEGSVSTLKIQRTERGDSAVYLCASSLMQTSYYEQYFGPGTRLTVT.

The chain has TRBV19 and TRBJ2-2, with D possibly TRBD2 on 6 matching bases. The CDR3 runs to 16 residues. The germline gives CDR1 LNHDA, CDR2 SQIVND (reference sequence). Between the trimmed V and J ends, which lost 5 bases and 0 bases, there was a span of 13 bases. The CDR3: CASSLFGGTNTGELFF. The CDR3 DNA is TGTGCCAGTAGTCTCTTCGGCGGGACGAACACCGGGGAGCTGTTTTTT.

The rearrangement joins TRBV9 to TRBJ2-7; TRBD1 is a possible D gene (6 bases). Trimming shortened V by 2 bases and J by 7 bases, and 13 bases separated the two germline ends. Germline loops: CDR1 SGDLS, CDR2 YYNGEE. CDR3 length equals 13 residues. CDR3 sequence: CASSVTPQGEQYF. CDR3 nucleotide sequence: TGTGCCAGCAGCGTTACGCCCCAGGGGGAGCAGTACTTC.

The rearrangement uses TRBV9 and TRBJ2-4; TRBD1 matches 8 bases. This CDR3 is built from 15 residues. The junction had 9 bases not matched to a gene; V was cut back by 3 bases and J by 7 bases. Looked up from germline, CDR1 is SGDLS and CDR2 is YYNGEE. The CDR3 DNA reads as TGTGCCAGCAGCGCAAATAGGCAGGGGGCGAACATTCAGTACTTC. Its protein is CASSANRQGANIQYF.

The chain is built from TRBV27 and TRBJ2-6; unclear D gene. This CDR3 has 14 amino acids. The V and J ends lost 6 bases and 0 bases respectively, with 6 bases between them. The V gene's germline CDR1 is MNHEY and CDR2 SMNVEV (reference sequence). CDR3 in DNA: TGTGCCAGCAGGGAGTACTCTGGGGCCAACGTCCTGACTTTC. Translating it yields CASREYSGANVLTF. The entire variable domain, with the rest obtained from reference TRBV27 and TRBJ2-6, is as follows: EAQVTQNPRYLITVTGKKLTVTCSQNMNHEYMSWYRQDPGLGLRQIYYSMNVEVTDKGDVPEGYKVSRKEKRNFPLILESPSPNQTSLYFCASREYSGANVLTFGAGSRLTVL.

In this sample, this clone turned up once. The chain couples TRBV5-1 to TRBJ1-6, with 10 bases identical to TRBD1. V was pared by 4 bases and J by 10 bases, with 8 bases of the junction left unmatched. Germline CDR1 and CDR2: SGHRS and YFSETQ. There are 15 residues in the CDR3. This chain's CDR3 is CASSLEDRGKSPLHF. The CDR3 DNA is TGCGCCAGCAGCCTGGAGGACAGGGGGAAATCACCCCTCCACTTT.

The V and J genes are TRBV19 and TRBJ2-2; TRBD2 aligns across 7 bases. This CDR3 has 16 residues. CDR1 and CDR2 (germline): LNHDA, SQIVND (reference sequence). The ends lost 5 bases at V and 2 bases at J; junction bases unmatched: 8. The CDR3 DNA is TGTGCCAGTAGTCCGTTTTCGGGAGGTAACACCGGGGAGCTGTTTTTT. It yields the protein CASSPFSGGNTGELFF.

This clone was recorded only once. CDR3 bases: TGTGCCAGCAGTTACTCGACAGGGGTGGGTGGCTACACCTTC. It encodes CASSYSTGVGGYTF. J is TRBJ1-2 and V is TRBV6-7, with TRBD1 matching over 8 bases. TRBV6-7 is given ORF status, its function remaining uncertain. After removal of 0 bases from V and 7 bases from J, the junction contained 4 bases not matched to a gene. The CDR3 is 14 amino acids.

The chain is built from TRBV4-3 and TRBJ2-7, with a tentative D call TRBD1 (5 bases). The germline V gene has CDR1 LGHNA and CDR2 YSLEER. CDR3 length: 15 amino acids. Trimming removed 2 bases from V and 2 bases from J, with 13 bases in between. CDR3 protein: CASSQYQEGAYEQYF. The CDR3 bases are TGCGCCAGCAGCCAATACCAGGAAGGGGCCTACGAGCAGTACTTC.